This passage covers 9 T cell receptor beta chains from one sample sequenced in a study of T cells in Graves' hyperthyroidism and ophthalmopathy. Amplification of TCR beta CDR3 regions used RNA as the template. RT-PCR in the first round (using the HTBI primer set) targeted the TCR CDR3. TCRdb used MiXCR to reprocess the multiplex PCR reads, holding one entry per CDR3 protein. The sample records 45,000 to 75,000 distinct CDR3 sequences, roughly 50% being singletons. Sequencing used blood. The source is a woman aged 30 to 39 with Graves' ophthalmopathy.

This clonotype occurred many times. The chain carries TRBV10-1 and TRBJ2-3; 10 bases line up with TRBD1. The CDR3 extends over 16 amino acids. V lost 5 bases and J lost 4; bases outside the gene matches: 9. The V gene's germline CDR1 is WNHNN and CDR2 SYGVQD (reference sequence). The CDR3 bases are TGCGCCAGCAGTTCAACTGACAGGGGGCCTGCAGATACGCAGTATTTT. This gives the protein CASSSTDRGPADTQYF.

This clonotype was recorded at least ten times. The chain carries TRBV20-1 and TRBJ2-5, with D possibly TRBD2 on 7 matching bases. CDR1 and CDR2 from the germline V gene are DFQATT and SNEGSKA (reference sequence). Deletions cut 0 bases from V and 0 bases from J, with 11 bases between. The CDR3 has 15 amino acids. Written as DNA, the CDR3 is TGCAGTGCTAGAGATCGGGGGGCCCACCAAGAGACCCAGTACTTC. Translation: CSARDRGAHQETQYF.

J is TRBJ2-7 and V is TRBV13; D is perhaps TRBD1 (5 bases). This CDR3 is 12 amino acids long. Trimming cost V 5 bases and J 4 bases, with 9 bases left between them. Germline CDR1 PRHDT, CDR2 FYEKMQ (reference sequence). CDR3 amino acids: CASSRRQYEQYF. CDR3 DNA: TGTGCCAGCAGCCGGAGACAGTACGAGCAGTACTTC.

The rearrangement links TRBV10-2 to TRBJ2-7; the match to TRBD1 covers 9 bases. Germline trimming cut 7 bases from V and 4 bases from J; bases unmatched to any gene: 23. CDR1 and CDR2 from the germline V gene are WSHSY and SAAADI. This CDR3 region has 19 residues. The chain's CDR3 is CASTEPSEGGQGLRYEQYF. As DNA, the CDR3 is TGCGCCAGCACCGAACCAAGTGAGGGGGGACAGGGCCTTAGGTACGAGCAGTACTTC.

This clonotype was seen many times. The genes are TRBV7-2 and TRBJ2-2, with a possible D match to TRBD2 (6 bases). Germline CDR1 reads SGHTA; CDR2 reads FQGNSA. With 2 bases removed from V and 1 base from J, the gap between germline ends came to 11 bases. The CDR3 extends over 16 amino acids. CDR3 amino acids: CASSLHWGENTGELFF. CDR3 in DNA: TGTGCCAGCAGCTTACATTGGGGGGAGAACACCGGGGAGCTGTTTTTT.

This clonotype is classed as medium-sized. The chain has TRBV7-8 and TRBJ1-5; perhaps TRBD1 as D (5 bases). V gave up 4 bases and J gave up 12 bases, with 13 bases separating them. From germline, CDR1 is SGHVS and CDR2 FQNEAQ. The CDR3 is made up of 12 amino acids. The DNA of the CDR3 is TGTGCCAGCAGCTCAAGCCGACAGAGCCAGCATTTT. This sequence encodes CASSSSRQSQHF. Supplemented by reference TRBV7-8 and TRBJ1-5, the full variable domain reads GAGVSQSPRYKVAKRGQDVALRCDPISGHVSLFWYQQALGQGPEFLTYFQNEAQLDKSGLPSDRFFAERPEGSVSTLKIQRTQQEDSAVYLCASSSSRQSQHFGDGTRLSIL.

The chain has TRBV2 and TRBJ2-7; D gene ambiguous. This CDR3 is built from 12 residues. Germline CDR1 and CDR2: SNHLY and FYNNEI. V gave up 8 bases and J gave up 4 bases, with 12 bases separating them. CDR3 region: CASLKVGYEQYF. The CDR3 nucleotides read TGTGCCAGCCTAAAAGTGGGGTACGAGCAGTACTTC. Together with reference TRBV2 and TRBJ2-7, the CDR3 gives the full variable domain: EPEVTQTPSHQVTQMGQEVILRCVPISNHLYFYWYRQILGQKVEFLVSFYNNEISEKSEIFDDQFSVERPDGSNFTLKIRSTKLEDSAMYFCASLKVGYEQYFGPGTRLTVT.

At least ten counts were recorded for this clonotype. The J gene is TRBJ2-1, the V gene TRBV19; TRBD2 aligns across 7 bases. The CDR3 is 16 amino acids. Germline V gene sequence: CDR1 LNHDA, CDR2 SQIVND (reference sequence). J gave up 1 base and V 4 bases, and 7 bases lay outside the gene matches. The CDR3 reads CASSNRASGSYNEQFF. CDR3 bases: TGTGCCAGTAGTAACCGAGCTAGCGGATCCTACAATGAGCAGTTCTTC.

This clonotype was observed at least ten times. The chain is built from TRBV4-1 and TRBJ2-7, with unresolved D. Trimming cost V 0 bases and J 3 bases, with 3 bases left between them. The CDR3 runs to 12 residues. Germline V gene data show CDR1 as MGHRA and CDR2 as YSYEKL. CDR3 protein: CASSQDGYEQYF. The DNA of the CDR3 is TGCGCCAGCAGCCAAGATGGCTACGAGCAGTACTTC.